These 32 T cell receptor beta chains share one sample of origin, sequenced in a study of T cell responses to AZD1222 COVID-19 vaccine (dated by TCRdb to the early 2020s). What this sample's time point label stands for: baseline before first vaccination. The protocol used for the library was the immunoSEQ multiplex PCR assay. The immuneACCESS repertoire file appears here via TCRdb, limited to in-frame rearrangements. These files lack a portion of the clones; in checked studies, under half of the deficit traces to unresolved V genes, and the cause of the others is not known. In all, the sample holds approximately 100,000 clones, and roughly 84% of those were seen once. The leading ten clones occupy around 1.5% of the sample. This sample comprised peripheral blood, obtained on day 0 of AZD1222 vaccination. The receptors stem from an adult in good health.

The CDR3 sequence is CASSLRRGGSTDTQYF. The CDR3 DNA reads as TGTGCCAGCTCACTGCGCCGCGGCGGAAGCACAGATACGCAGTATTTT. V is TRBV18 and J is TRBJ2-3; D gene unclear. The CDR3 is 16 residues long. Germline lookup yields CDR1 KGHSH and CDR2 LQKENI. V lost 4 bases, J lost 0 bases, and 14 bases lay in between.

The chain joins TRBV6-2 or TRBV6-3 to TRBJ2-1, with D possibly being TRBD2 (6 bases). Germline V gene data show CDR1 as MNHEY and CDR2 as SVGEGT. V was pared by 0 bases and J by 0 bases, with 6 bases between. CDR3 length equals 15 residues. This CDR3 reads CASSYSGGSYNEQFF. The CDR3 nucleotides are TGTGCCAGCAGTTACTCGGGAGGCTCCTACAATGAGCAGTTCTTC.

The chain employs TRBV10-3 and TRBJ2-7; TRBD2 aligns across 10 bases. Germline CDR1 ENHRY, CDR2 SYGVKD. The CDR3 has 14 residues. V lost 2 bases, J lost 2 bases, and 0 bases stayed unmatched. CDR3 region: CAISEGLAAYEQYF. CDR3 nucleotide sequence: TGTGCCATCAGTGAGGGACTAGCGGCCTACGAGCAGTACTTC.

The chain couples TRBV6-5 to TRBJ2-5; D gene unclear. V was cut by 3 bases and J by 5 bases, with 19 bases left in between. Germline CDR1 MNHEY, CDR2 SVGAGI. This CDR3 has 16 amino acids. The CDR3 coding sequence is TGTGCCAGCAGTTATACGGGCAATCGGGCCTGGGAGACCCAGTACTTC. It is translated as CASSYTGNRAWETQYF.

This chain uses TRBV5-1 with TRBJ1-3; D is undetermined. The CDR3 extends over 13 amino acids. Trimming shortened V by 4 bases and J by 4 bases, and 9 bases separated the two germline ends. From germline, CDR1 is SGHRS and CDR2 YFSETQ. CDR3 sequence: CASSQIPGNTIYF. The DNA for the CDR3 is TGCGCCAGCAGCCAGATACCGGGAAACACCATATATTTT.

The chain joins TRBV7-3 to TRBJ2-3; D uncertain. The CDR3 has 16 amino acids. Germline CDR1 reads SGHTA; CDR2 reads FQGTGA. The V and J ends lost 4 bases and 5 bases respectively, with 19 bases between them. DNA for the CDR3: TGTGCCAGCAGCTCCCGCGGCCCCAGCTCCGGAGATACGCAGTATTTT. This codes for CASSSRGPSSGDTQYF.

This sequence joins TRBV19 and TRBJ2-5; D perhaps matches TRBD2 (5 bases). CDR3 length: 15 residues. V lost 6 bases and J 0 bases, leaving 14 bases between the germline ends. CDR1 and CDR2 (germline): LNHDA, SQIVND (reference sequence). CDR3 residues: CASSMGPGNQETQYF. The CDR3 DNA sequence: TGTGCCAGTAGCATGGGTCCCGGGAACCAAGAGACCCAGTACTTC.

The gene calls are TRBV3-1 (or the pseudogene TRBV3-2) and TRBJ2-2; D is undetermined. The V end was cut by 1 base, the J end by 4 bases, with 4 bases between. CDR1 is LGHDT, CDR2 YNNKEL, per germline (reference sequence). This CDR3 has 13 amino acids. CDR3 amino acids: CASSQGATGELFF. In DNA, the CDR3 is TGTGCCAGCAGCCAAGGGGCCACCGGGGAGCTGTTTTTT.

This clone was found once. The chain has TRBV9 and TRBJ1-2; D call uncertain. This CDR3 region has 13 residues. V lost 0 bases and J lost 6, with 9 bases in between. Germline-derived CDR1 and CDR2 are SGDLS and YYNGEE. DNA of the CDR3: TGTGCCAGCAGCGTAGATAGGCGGGATGGCTACACCTTC. This translates into CASSVDRRDGYTF.

J is TRBJ1-2 and V is TRBV5-1, with 9 positions matching TRBD1. This CDR3 comprises 15 residues. V trimming: 4 bases; J trimming: 4 bases; junction bases outside the gene matches: 8. CDR1 is SGHRS, CDR2 YFSETQ, per germline. CDR3 amino acids: CASSAGQGWGYGYTF. The CDR3 DNA follows: TGCGCCAGCAGCGCAGGACAGGGGTGGGGCTATGGCTACACCTTC.

In this sample, this clone turned up once. The chain carries TRBV19 and TRBJ1-3, with D unresolved. V was clipped by 7 bases and J by 0 bases, with 16 bases between them. Germline-derived CDR1 and CDR2 are LNHDA and SQIVND (reference sequence). The CDR3 covers 16 residues. CDR3: CASIRPGSPSGNTIYF. CDR3 bases: TGTGCCAGTATCCGACCAGGAAGCCCCTCTGGAAACACCATATATTTT.

The V and J genes are TRBV19 and TRBJ1-1; D remains unclear. CDR3 length: 14 amino acids. The V gene lost 3 bases and the J gene lost 10 bases, with 18 bases spanning the gap. Germline V gives CDR1 LNHDA, CDR2 SQIVND (reference sequence). The CDR3 DNA reads as TGTGCCAGTAGTATGGGTGACACTTTTCGTATAGCTTTCTTT. It encodes CASSMGDTFRIAFF.

The V gene is TRBV28, the J gene TRBJ2-7, with 8 bases matching TRBD1. Trimming removed 6 bases from V and 5 bases from J; junction bases left unmatched: 12. Looked up from germline, CDR1 is MDHEN and CDR2 is SYDVKM. The CDR3 has 15 residues. The CDR3 DNA follows: TGTGCCAGCAGCCGAGGGAGTGGGACAGGCCACGAGCAGTACTTC. Its translation: CASSRGSGTGHEQYF. The full variable domain, in which reference TRBV28 and TRBJ2-7 provide the parts outside the CDR3, is DVKVTQSSRYLVKRTGEKVFLECVQDMDHENMFWYRQDPGLGLRLIYFSYDVKMKEKGDIPEGYSVSREKKERFSLILESASTNQTSMYLCASSRGSGTGHEQYFGPGTRLTVT.

This chain links TRBV3-1 (or the pseudogene TRBV3-2) with TRBJ2-7, with TRBD1 matching 8 bases. The CDR3 sequence is 12 residues long. Per the germline V gene, CDR1 is LGHDT and CDR2 is YNNKEL (reference sequence). Trimming at V came to 8 bases and at J to 3 bases, leaving 3 bases not matched to a gene. The CDR3 DNA reads as TGTGCCAGCCGGGGACAGGACTACGAGCAGTACTTC. Protein: CASRGQDYEQYF.

The table lists this clone with a count of one. CDR3 sequence reads: CASSQLPTGDTEAFF. For the CDR3, the DNA is TGTGCCAGCAGCCAACTCCCGACAGGGGACACTGAAGCTTTCTTT. The chain carries TRBV7-2 and TRBJ1-1, with 8 bases identical to TRBD1. The CDR3 loop spans 15 amino acids. The junction had 8 bases not matched to a gene; V was cut back by 5 bases and J by 3 bases. The germline gives CDR1 SGHTA, CDR2 FQGNSA.

V and J are TRBV2 and TRBJ1-1; D is unresolved. From germline, CDR1 is SNHLY and CDR2 FYNNEI. The CDR3 contains 12 residues. V dropped 7 bases and J dropped 2 bases, with 8 bases sitting between them. The CDR3 region has the DNA TGTGCCAGCATAAACTCCAACACTGAAGCTTTCTTT. Amino acids: CASINSNTEAFF.

V gene TRBV6-1 combines with J gene TRBJ1-3; tentatively, D is TRBD1 (5 bases). Germline V CDR1 and CDR2: MNHNS, SASEGT. Trimming stripped 8 bases from V and 2 bases from J, with 16 bases between. The CDR3 is 15 residues long. The CDR3 spells CASGRPGSTGNTIYF. CDR3 sequence (DNA): TGTGCCAGCGGACGACCAGGGTCTACTGGAAACACCATATATTTT.

V gene TRBV5-6 combines with J gene TRBJ2-7; unclear D gene. This CDR3 is 15 amino acids long. The V end lost 0 bases, the J end lost 3 bases, and 13 bases lay between the germline ends. CDR1 SGHDT and CDR2 YYEEEE come from the germline V gene. In DNA, the CDR3 is TGTGCCAGCAGCTTGGCCGGTCAGCCCAACTACGAGCAGTACTTC. Residues: CASSLAGQPNYEQYF.

V usage is TRBV2 and J usage is TRBJ2-3; 7 bases are a match to TRBD2. There are 15 residues in the CDR3. The V and J ends lost 4 bases and 1 base, in that order; junction bases with no gene match: 5. Germline V gene sequence: CDR1 SNHLY, CDR2 FYNNEI. The CDR3 reads CASSVGAGGTDTQYF. The CDR3 DNA reads TGTGCCAGCAGTGTCGGCGCGGGGGGCACAGATACGCAGTATTTT. Supplemented by reference TRBV2 and TRBJ2-3, the full variable domain reads EPEVTQTPSHQVTQMGQEVILRCVPISNHLYFYWYRQILGQKVEFLVSFYNNEISEKSEIFDDQFSVERPDGSNFTLKIRSTKLEDSAMYFCASSVGAGGTDTQYFGPGTRLTVL.

The V gene is TRBV23-1, the J gene TRBJ1-1, with D maybe TRBD1 (6 bases). TRBV23-1 is flagged as an ORF with uncertain function. The CDR3 sequence is 17 residues long. Between the trimmed V and J ends, which lost 0 bases and 1 base, there was a span of 15 bases. The chain's CDR3 is CASSQSFGRGTNTEAFF. CDR3 DNA: TGCGCCAGCAGTCAATCGTTCGGGAGGGGGACGAACACTGAAGCTTTCTTT.

The rearrangement joins TRBV28 to TRBJ1-1, with 7 bases that match TRBD1. The germline V gene encodes CDR1 MDHEN and CDR2 SYDVKM. The CDR3 has 14 residues. J gave up 2 bases and V 6 bases, and 6 bases lay outside the gene matches. This CDR3 is CASSRDSPNTEAFF. The CDR3 DNA is TGTGCCAGCAGCCGGGACAGCCCCAACACTGAAGCTTTCTTT.

The sample holds a few counts of this clone. The V gene is TRBV28, the J gene TRBJ1-5, with D perhaps TRBD1 (5 bases). CDR3 length equals 15 residues. V dropped 3 bases and J dropped 6 bases, with 15 bases sitting between them. The germline V gene encodes CDR1 MDHEN and CDR2 SYDVKM. CDR3 DNA: TGTGCCAGCAGTTTTCAGGCAGGGTCGGGTCAGCCCCAGCATTTT. Translation: CASSFQAGSGQPQHF.

The chain carries TRBV10-3 and TRBJ2-5; 14 bases map to TRBD2. Germline trimming cut 6 bases from V and 4 bases from J; bases unmatched to any gene: 4. The CDR3 covers 15 residues. Germline loops: CDR1 ENHRY, CDR2 SYGVKD. CDR3 DNA: TGTGCCATCAGGGAGGGACTAGCGGGAGTAGAGACCCAGTACTTC. The encoded protein is CAIREGLAGVETQYF.

The chain couples TRBV7-9 to TRBJ2-5; possibly TRBD2 for D (6 bases). The ends were cut back, 2 bases at V and 3 bases at J, with 10 bases in the middle. The CDR3 has 14 residues. Per germline, CDR1 SEHNR and CDR2 FQNEAQ (reference sequence). CDR3 bases: TGTGCCAGCAGCTTATCGGGGGTAGAAGAGACCCAGTACTTC. Its translation is CASSLSGVEETQYF.

This clone came up a few times. The chain recombines TRBV11-2 with TRBJ2-5; 11 bases are a match to TRBD2. The V gene's germline CDR1 is SGHAT and CDR2 FQNNGV. J lost 5 bases, V lost 4 bases, and 3 bases had no gene match. The CDR3 loop spans 14 amino acids. The CDR3 DNA follows: TGTGCCAGCAGCTCGATAGCGGGAGGGGAGACCCAGTACTTC. This codes for CASSSIAGGETQYF.

The chain recombines TRBV4-1 with TRBJ2-5; 14 nucleotides match TRBD2. The V gene end was trimmed by 1 base and the J gene end by 1 base; junction bases not matched to a gene: 2. The length of the CDR3 is 17 residues. Per germline, CDR1 MGHRA and CDR2 YSYEKL. CDR3 sequence: CASSQVGLAGGQETQYF. CDR3 DNA: TGCGCCAGCAGCCAAGTAGGACTAGCGGGAGGCCAAGAGACCCAGTACTTC.

The chain joins TRBV11-2 to TRBJ1-1; possible D gene TRBD1, 6 bases. The CDR3 spans 18 residues. Trimming cost V 0 bases and J 4 bases, with 21 bases left between them. Germline assignment: CDR1 SGHAT and CDR2 FQNNGV. CDR3 sequence: CASSLEAGVLIRGTEAFF. The CDR3 DNA reads TGTGCCAGCAGCTTAGAGGCAGGGGTGTTGATTAGGGGCACTGAAGCTTTCTTT.

The chain uses TRBV24-1 and TRBJ1-2; 8 positions match TRBD1. Germline V gene lookup returns CDR1 KGHDR and CDR2 SFDVKD. The CDR3 is 15 residues long. V was pared by 2 bases and J by 7 bases, with 8 bases of the junction left unmatched. The CDR3 region is CATSDSPDRESGYTF. The CDR3 region has the DNA TGTGCCACCAGTGATTCTCCGGACAGGGAAAGTGGCTACACCTTC.

The chain recombines TRBV7-2 with TRBJ1-6; D possibly corresponds to TRBD1 (5 bases). CDR3 size: 16 residues. Germline values: CDR1 SGHTA, CDR2 FQGNSA. The V end lost 4 bases, the J end lost 1 base, and 11 bases lay between the germline ends. CDR3 amino acids: CASSYGGGSYNSPLHF. CDR3 nucleotide sequence: TGTGCCAGCAGCTATGGGGGGGGATCCTATAATTCACCCCTCCACTTT.

This sequence joins TRBV14 and TRBJ2-7; 10 nucleotides line up with TRBD2. This CDR3 is built from 16 residues. Germline V gene lookup returns CDR1 SGHDN and CDR2 FVKESK. Trimming took 4 bases from V and 3 from J; bases not matched to a gene: 9. The CDR3 bases are TGTGCCAGCAGCCCCCTTAGCGGGAGGCAAAGCTACGAGCAGTACTTC. Protein: CASSPLSGRQSYEQYF. Filled out from reference TRBV14 and TRBJ2-7, the complete variable domain reads EAGVTQFPSHSVIEKGQTVTLRCDPISGHDNLYWYRRVMGKEIKFLLHFVKESKQDESGMPNNRFLAERTGGTYSTLKVQPAELEDSGVYFCASSPLSGRQSYEQYFGPGTRLTVT.

This chain joins TRBV30 and TRBJ2-1, with D tentatively TRBD1 (5 bases). From germline, CDR1 is GTSNPN and CDR2 SVGIG (reference sequence). This CDR3 region has 14 residues. Trimming removed 1 base at V and 6 bases at J, with 13 bases between. Written as DNA, the CDR3 is TGTGCCTGGAGTGGGGGCGGCCTGCCCAATGAGCAGTTCTTC. This gives the protein CAWSGGGLPNEQFF.

The gene calls are TRBV5-1 and TRBJ1-3, with 7 bases that match TRBD1. V dropped 4 bases and J dropped 4; count of bases not matched to a gene: 11. Looked up from germline, CDR1 is SGHRS and CDR2 is YFSETQ. The CDR3 is 16 residues long. Written as DNA, the CDR3 is TGCGCCAGCAGCCCACGACAGGGTTCAACGGGAAACACCATATATTTT. It yields the protein CASSPRQGSTGNTIYF.